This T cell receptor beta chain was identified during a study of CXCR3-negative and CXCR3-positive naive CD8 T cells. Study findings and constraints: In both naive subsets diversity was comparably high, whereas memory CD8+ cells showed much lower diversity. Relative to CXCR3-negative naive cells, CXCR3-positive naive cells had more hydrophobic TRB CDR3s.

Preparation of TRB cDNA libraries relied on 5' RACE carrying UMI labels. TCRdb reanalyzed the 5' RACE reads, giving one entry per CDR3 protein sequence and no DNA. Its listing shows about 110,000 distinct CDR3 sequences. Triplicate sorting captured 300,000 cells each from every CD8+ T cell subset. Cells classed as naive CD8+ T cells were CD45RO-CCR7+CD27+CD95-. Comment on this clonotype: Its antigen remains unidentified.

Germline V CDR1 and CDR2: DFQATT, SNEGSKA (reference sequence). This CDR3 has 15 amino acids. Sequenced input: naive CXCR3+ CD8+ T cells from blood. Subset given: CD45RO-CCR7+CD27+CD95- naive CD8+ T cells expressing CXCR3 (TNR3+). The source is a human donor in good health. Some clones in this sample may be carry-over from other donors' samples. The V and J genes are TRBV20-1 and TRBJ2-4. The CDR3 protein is CSAGDIAIGENIQYF.